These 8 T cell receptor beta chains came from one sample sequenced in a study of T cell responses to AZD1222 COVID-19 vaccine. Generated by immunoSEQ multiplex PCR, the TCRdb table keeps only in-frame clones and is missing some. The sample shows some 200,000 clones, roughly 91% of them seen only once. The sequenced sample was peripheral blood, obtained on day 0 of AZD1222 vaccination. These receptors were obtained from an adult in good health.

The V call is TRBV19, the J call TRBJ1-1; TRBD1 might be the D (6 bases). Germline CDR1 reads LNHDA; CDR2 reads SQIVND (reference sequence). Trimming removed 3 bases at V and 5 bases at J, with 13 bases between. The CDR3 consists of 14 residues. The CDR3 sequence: CASSMEGGWTEAFF. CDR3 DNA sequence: TGTGCCAGTAGTATGGAAGGGGGTTGGACTGAAGCTTTCTTT.

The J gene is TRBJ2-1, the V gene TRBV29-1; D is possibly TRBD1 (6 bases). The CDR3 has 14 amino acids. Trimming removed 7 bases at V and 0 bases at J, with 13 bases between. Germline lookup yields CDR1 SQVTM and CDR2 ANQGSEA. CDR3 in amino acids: CSAPRGSSYNEQFF. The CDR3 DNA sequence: TGCAGCGCACCCAGGGGAAGCTCCTACAATGAGCAGTTCTTC.

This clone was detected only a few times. The CDR3 nucleotides are TGCGCCAGCAGCTTGGCCGGGACCCTGGCAAACGAGCAGTACTTC. Its protein is CASSLAGTLANEQYF. This chain links TRBV5-1 with TRBJ2-7; either TRBD1 or TRBD2 may supply D (5 bases each). The CDR3 has 15 residues. Deletions cut 0 bases from V and 5 bases from J, with 15 bases between. Germline V lookup: CDR1 SGHRS, CDR2 YFSETQ.

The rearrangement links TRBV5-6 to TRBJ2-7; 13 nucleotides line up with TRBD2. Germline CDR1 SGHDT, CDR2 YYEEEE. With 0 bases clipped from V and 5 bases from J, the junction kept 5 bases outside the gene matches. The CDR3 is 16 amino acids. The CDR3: CASSLVGLAGLDEQYF. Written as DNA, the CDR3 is TGTGCCAGCAGCTTGGTGGGACTAGCGGGGCTAGACGAGCAGTACTTC.

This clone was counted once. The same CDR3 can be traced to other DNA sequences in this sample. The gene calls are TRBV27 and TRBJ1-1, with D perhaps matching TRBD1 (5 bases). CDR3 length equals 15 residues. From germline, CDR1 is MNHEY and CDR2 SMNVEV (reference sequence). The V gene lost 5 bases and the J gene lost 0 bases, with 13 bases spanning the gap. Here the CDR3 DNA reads TGTGCCAGCAGTCCCCAGGACATTTTGAACACTGAAGCTTTCTTT. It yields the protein CASSPQDILNTEAFF.

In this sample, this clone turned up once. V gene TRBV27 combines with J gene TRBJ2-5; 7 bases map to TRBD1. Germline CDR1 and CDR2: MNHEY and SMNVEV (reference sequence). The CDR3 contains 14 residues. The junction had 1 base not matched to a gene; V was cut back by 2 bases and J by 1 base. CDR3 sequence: CASSLRTGQETQYF. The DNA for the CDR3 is TGTGCCAGCAGTTTAAGGACAGGCCAAGAGACCCAGTACTTC.

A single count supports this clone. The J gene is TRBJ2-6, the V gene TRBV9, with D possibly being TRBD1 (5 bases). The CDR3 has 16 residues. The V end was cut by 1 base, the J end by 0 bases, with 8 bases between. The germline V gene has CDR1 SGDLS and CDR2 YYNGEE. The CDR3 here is CASSVFDSSGANVLTF. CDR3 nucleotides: TGTGCCAGCAGCGTATTTGACAGCTCTGGGGCCAACGTCCTGACTTTC.

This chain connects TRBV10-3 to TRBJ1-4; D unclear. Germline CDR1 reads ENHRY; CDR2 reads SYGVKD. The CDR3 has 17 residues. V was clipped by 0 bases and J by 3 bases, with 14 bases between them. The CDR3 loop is CAISESSWETANEKLFF. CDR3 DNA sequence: TGTGCCATCAGTGAGTCGTCCTGGGAGACCGCTAATGAAAAACTGTTTTTT.